Sequencing of this T cell receptor (beta chain) was carried out in a study of T-cell reconstitution after alpha-beta-depleted transplantation in children. This sample's TCRbeta library carried unique molecular identifier barcodes. TCRdb used MiXCR to reprocess the PCR reads, holding one entry per CDR3 protein. The sample has 200,000 to 250,000 distinct CDR3 sequences, about 11% seen once; the top ten hold approximately 2.9%. This clonotype has at least ten counts. The CDR3 runs to 16 residues. V lost 6 bases, J lost 2 bases, and 14 bases stayed unmatched. CDR1 and CDR2 from the germline V gene are SQVTM and ANQGSEA.

The source of this sequence is a human donor who donated a stem cell graft to a child with acute lymphoblastic leukemia. The rearrangement uses TRBV29-1 and TRBJ1-1; 8 positions match TRBD1. The input for sequencing was PBMCs from the stem cell graft donor, taken from the stem cell graft. The chain's CDR3 is CSVSQTTGGGNTEAFF. The CDR3 nucleotides are TGCAGCGTATCCCAGACCACAGGGGGGGGAAACACTGAAGCTTTCTTT.